This T cell receptor beta chain was recorded in a study of molecular identifiers for immune sequencing clone quantification. Study results and limitations: Underestimated sizes of highly expanded clones could result from identical TCR molecules that share a barcode.

Germline V gene data show CDR1 as LNHDA and CDR2 as SQIVND (reference sequence). V dropped 7 bases and J dropped 1 base, with 10 bases sitting between them. The length of the CDR3 is 14 residues. Naive CD8 libraries came from approximately 20,000 to 1,000,000 sorted cells with 10%, 30% or 50% RNA. A CD8+CD4-CCR7+CD45RA+ gate was used to sort naive CD8 T cells. This clonotype came up many times. Antigen: not known. Methods described previously, with TCR primers listed, were used for bulk TCR libraries. TCRdb independently ran MiXCR on the PCR reads; one entry per CDR3 protein. The sample holds just under 650,000 distinct CDR3 sequences, just under 20% seen once.

Material: naive CD8+ T cells from blood, with Jurkat cell RNA spiked in. The subset denotes: FACS-sorted CD8+CD4-CCR7+CD45RA+ naive T cells. This chain uses TRBV19 with TRBJ2-2; D not resolved. This clonotype was obtained from a human donor in good health. Some libraries in this study had Jurkat cell RNA spiked in. For the CDR3, the DNA is TGTGCCAGTAATTGGCAGGTGAACACCGGGGAGCTGTTTTTT. This sequence encodes CASNWQVNTGELFF. Filled out from reference TRBV19 and TRBJ2-2, the complete variable domain reads DGGITQSPKYLFRKEGQNVTLSCEQNLNHDAMYWYRQDPGQGLRLIYYSQIVNDFQKGDIAEGYSVSREKKESFPLTVTSAQKNPTAFYLCASNWQVNTGELFFGEGSRLTVL.